A selection of T cell receptor beta chains follows, all from one sample in a study of T cell responses to AZD1222 COVID-19 vaccine. Clones were read by immunoSEQ multiplex PCR, and TCRdb kept only the in-frame ones, dropping some. The data show about 160,000 clones, with roughly nine tenths seen just once and 4.4% held by the top ten. Sequenced here: peripheral blood, sampled on day 0 of MenACWY control vaccination. These receptors originate from an adult in good health. The CDR3 runs from the conserved cysteine through the conserved F or W. D genes are given only for firm matches. Clone size is not always given. Where it is, it says once, few, many or a class for expanded clones.

V	size	J	D	CDR3	DNA
TRBV19	.	TRBJ2-4	.	CASSMLPVAKNIQYF	TGTGCCAGTAGTATGCTACCGGTAGCCAAAAACATTCAGTACTTC
TRBV15	.	TRBJ2-7	.	CATSRDRGPYEQYF	TGTGCCACCAGCAGAGACAGGGGACCCTACGAGCAGTACTTC
TRBV27	.	TRBJ2-7	.	CASSPWVDAQQYF	TGTGCCAGCAGCCCTTGGGTCGACGCCCAGCAGTACTTC
TRBV30	few	TRBJ1-2	TRBD1	CAWILRDRDYYGYTF	TGTGCCTGGATCCTCCGGGACAGGGATTACTATGGCTACACCTTC
TRBV9	.	TRBJ2-5	.	CASSVASGEYQETQYF	TGTGCCAGCAGCGTAGCGTCAGGGGAGTACCAAGAGACCCAGTACTTC
TRBV5-1	few	TRBJ2-2	TRBD2	CASSAPASGEVTGELFF	TGCGCCAGCAGCGCACCCGCGAGCGGGGAGGTCACCGGGGAGCTGTTTTTT
TRBV19	.	TRBJ2-2	TRBD1	CANMGTGDSSNTGELFF	TGTGCCAACATGGGGACAGGAGACTCATCGAACACCGGGGAGCTGTTTTTT
TRBV19	.	TRBJ2-3	.	CASSHSGTDTQYF	TGTGCCAGTAGTCATTCGGGGACAGATACGCAGTATTTT
TRBV5-1	.	TRBJ1-6	TRBD1	CASSRDRGSNSPLHF	TGCGCCAGCAGCCGGGACAGGGGGTCGAATTCACCCCTCCACTTT
TRBV24-1	once	TRBJ2-2	.	CATSDLEGGKTGELFF	TGTGCCACCAGTGATTTGGAGGGCGGGAAAACCGGGGAGCTGTTTTTT
TRBV4-1	.	TRBJ2-2	.	CASSQENRAYTGELFF	TGCGCCAGCAGCCAAGAGAACAGGGCGTACACCGGGGAGCTGTTTTTT
TRBV10-3	.	TRBJ1-4	.	CAISESRGPGDEKLFF	TGTGCCATCAGTGAGTCTCGGGGGCCGGGGGATGAAAAACTGTTTTTT
TRBV5-1	.	TRBJ1-1	.	CASSLALTDSTEAFF	TGCGCCAGCAGCCTCGCTTTGACAGATTCCACTGAAGCTTTCTTT
TRBV3-1/TRBV3-2	.	TRBJ1-1	.	CASKVLHGVGEAFF	TGTGCCAGCAAAGTTTTACACGGGGTTGGCGAAGCTTTCTTT
TRBV28	.	TRBJ1-1	.	CASMAQGRGAFF	TGTGCCAGCATGGCACAGGGTCGGGGAGCTTTCTTT
TRBV4-1	.	TRBJ2-3	TRBD2	CASTTRSGTSADTQYF	TGCGCCAGCACTACTAGGTCCGGGACTAGCGCGGATACGCAGTATTTT
TRBV6-5	.	TRBJ1-2	.	CASSPGRSYGYTF	TGTGCCAGCAGCCCGGGACGCTCCTATGGCTACACCTTC
TRBV18	.	TRBJ1-2	TRBD1	CASSRTGANYGYTF	TGTGCCAGCTCGCGGACAGGGGCTAACTATGGCTACACCTTC
TRBV11-3	.	TRBJ2-1	TRBD2	CASSLGLAGNEQFF	TGTGCCAGCAGCTTAGGCCTAGCGGGCAATGAGCAGTTCTTC
TRBV4-2	.	TRBJ2-3	.	CASSQGQETDTQYF	TGTGCCAGCAGCCAAGGGCAAGAGACAGATACGCAGTATTTT
TRBV19	.	TRBJ2-7	TRBD2	CASSPGTSGRRDLKQYF	TGTGCCAGTAGTCCGGGGACTAGCGGGAGAAGGGACTTAAAGCAGTACTTC
TRBV7-8	.	TRBJ2-3	.	CASRKGGTGTDTQYF	TGTGCCAGCAGAAAAGGTGGTACAGGCACAGATACGCAGTATTTT
TRBV19	.	TRBJ1-2	.	CASSIGGGTGANYGYTF	TGTGCCAGTAGTATAGGAGGGGGGACGGGGGCTAACTATGGCTACACCTTC
TRBV30	.	TRBJ2-2	TRBD1	CAWSVRGQPNTGELFF	TGTGCCTGGAGTGTTCGGGGACAGCCGAACACCGGGGAGCTGTTTTTT
TRBV7-2	.	TRBJ1-2	.	CASSFSQGYGYTF	TGTGCCAGCAGCTTCAGTCAGGGCTATGGCTACACCTTC
TRBV5-6	.	TRBJ2-6	.	CASSLAGLGGANVLTF	TGTGCCAGCAGCTTGGCCGGTTTGGGTGGGGCCAACGTCCTGACTTTC
TRBV24-1	.	TRBJ2-1	TRBD2	CATSDRLAGGFHNEQFF	TGTGCCACCAGTGATCGGCTAGCGGGAGGATTCCACAATGAGCAGTTCTTC
TRBV6-5	.	TRBJ2-3	TRBD2	CASSRTSGRVDTQYF	TGTGCCAGCAGTCGGACTAGCGGGAGGGTAGATACGCAGTATTTT
TRBV19	.	TRBJ2-2	.	CASSIGNTGELFF	TGTGCCAGTAGTATAGGTAACACCGGGGAGCTGTTTTTT
TRBV30	.	TRBJ1-2	.	CAWSVRAAGYGYTF	TGTGCCTGGAGTGTTCGGGCTGCTGGCTATGGCTACACCTTC
TRBV15	.	TRBJ1-1	.	CATSRDPDTEAFF	TGTGCCACCAGCAGAGATCCCGACACTGAAGCTTTCTTT
TRBV30	.	TRBJ1-3	TRBD1	CAWSEDRGRVNTIYF	TGTGCCTGGAGCGAGGACAGGGGACGAGTAAACACCATATATTTT
TRBV19	.	TRBJ2-2	TRBD2	CASSPPNPGLATTGELFF	TGTGCCAGTAGTCCACCAAATCCGGGACTAGCGACGACCGGGGAGCTGTTTTTT
TRBV23-1	.	TRBJ2-2	.	CASSQPFSMTNTGELFF	TGCGCCAGCAGTCAACCGTTCAGCATGACGAACACCGGGGAGCTGTTTTTT
TRBV18	few	TRBJ2-5	.	CASSPFGVGGVGETQYF	TGTGCCAGCTCACCATTCGGTGTGGGCGGGGTAGGTGAGACCCAGTACTTC
TRBV28	few	TRBJ1-2	.	CASSSTAYGYTF	TGTGCCAGCAGTTCCACGGCTTATGGCTACACCTTC
TRBV30	.	TRBJ1-1	.	CAWSPLANTEAFF	TGTGCCTGGAGTCCCCTTGCGAACACTGAAGCTTTCTTT
TRBV9	.	TRBJ2-7	.	CASSVVGVVAPGPNTYEQYF	TGTGCCAGCAGCGTAGTAGGGGTAGTAGCACCGGGACCGAATACATACGAGCAGTACTTC
TRBV6-2/TRBV6-3	.	TRBJ1-2	.	CASSTPLSNYGYTF	TGTGCCAGCAGTACCCCACTTTCAAACTATGGCTACACCTTC
TRBV7-8	.	TRBJ2-7	TRBD2	CASSPREAAYEQYF	TGTGCCAGCAGCCCCCGGGAGGCAGCCTACGAGCAGTACTTC
TRBV5-1	.	TRBJ1-2	.	CASSLGPGADGYTF	TGCGCGAGCAGCTTGGGTCCAGGGGCGGATGGCTACACCTTC
TRBV9	.	TRBJ2-5	.	CASSGGGGQFQETQYF	TGTGCCAGCAGCGGGGGAGGAGGACAGTTCCAAGAGACCCAGTACTTC
TRBV12-5	.	TRBJ2-1	.	CASGLDTDGQDEQFF	TGTGCTAGTGGTTTGGATACCGACGGGCAGGATGAGCAGTTCTTC
TRBV4-2	.	TRBJ1-1	.	CASSQEVRGWAEAFF	TGTGCCAGCAGCCAAGAGGTCCGAGGGTGGGCTGAAGCTTTCTTT
TRBV7-9	.	TRBJ2-1	TRBD2	CASSSPGLAFNEQFF	TGTGCCAGCAGCTCTCCGGGACTAGCGTTCAATGAGCAGTTCTTC
TRBV3-1/TRBV3-2	.	TRBJ2-7	.	CASSHTGTFGDYEQYF	TGTGCCAGCAGCCATACAGGGACATTTGGGGACTACGAGCAGTACTTC
TRBV28	.	TRBJ1-2	.	CASGRIAGYTF	TGTGCCAGCGGGAGAATCGCGGGCTACACCTTC
TRBV4-2	once	TRBJ1-3	.	CASSPTTGSNSGNTIYF	TGTGCCAGCAGTCCTACAACCGGGTCCAACTCTGGAAACACCATATATTTT
TRBV7-9	.	TRBJ2-4	TRBD1	CASSSRGRDIQYF	TGTGCCAGCAGTTCCAGGGGGCGAGACATTCAGTACTTC
TRBV2	.	TRBJ1-2	.	CASRGQTANYGYTF	TGTGCCAGCAGAGGACAGACAGCTAACTATGGCTACACCTTC
TRBV25-1	.	TRBJ2-3	.	CASRDQGHGWTDTQYF	TGTGCCAGCAGGGATCAGGGGCACGGGTGGACAGATACGCAGTATTTT
TRBV4-1	.	TRBJ2-3	TRBD2	CASSHLGLGSTDTQYF	TGCGCCAGCAGCCACCTAGGACTAGGAAGCACAGATACGCAGTATTTT
TRBV11-2	.	TRBJ1-4	.	CASSVAALGGGFEKLFF	TGTGCCAGCAGCGTCGCGGCCCTCGGGGGAGGATTTGAAAAACTGTTTTTT
TRBV27	few	TRBJ2-2	.	CASSPPDLFSGELFF	TGTGCCAGCAGCCCCCCGGACCTATTCAGCGGGGAGCTGTTTTTT